These T cell receptor beta chains were read from a single sample in a study of blood T cell repertoires in COVID-19. The assay was immunoSEQ multiplex PCR, and TCRdb's table has in-frame clones only and misses some. The sample lists more than 95,000 clones, more than 60% seen once, with over 2% in the top ten. Sequenced: peripheral blood. These receptors were taken from a woman aged 70-85 years with acute or convalescent COVID-19. The CDR3 runs from the conserved cysteine through the conserved F or W. A D gene is named only where the DNA matches it firmly. Clone size appears in some rows only: once, few, many, or a class for an expanded clone.

d_gene | j_gene | abundance | v_gene | CDR3aa | CDR3nt
TRBD1 | TRBJ1-1 | NA | TRBV4-1 | CASSQGTRDRFWTEAFF | TGCGCCAGCAGCCAAGGTACACGGGACAGGTTTTGGACTGAAGCTTTCTTT
TRBD1 | TRBJ1-6 | many | TRBV7-2 | CASRFSPGQGGAYNSPLHF | TGTGCCAGCAGATTCTCTCCGGGACAGGGGGGCGCCTATAATTCACCCCTCCACTTT
NA | TRBJ2-5 | NA | TRBV7-2 | CASSPLEETQYF | TGTGCCAGCAGCCCTTTAGAAGAGACCCAGTACTTC
NA | TRBJ1-1 | NA | TRBV6-6 | CASSSGFEAFF | TGTGCCAGCAGTTCAGGGTTTGAAGCTTTCTTT
TRBD1 | TRBJ1-2 | NA | TRBV19 | CASSIILTGDYGYTF | TGTGCCAGTAGTATAATCCTGACAGGGGACTATGGCTACACCTTC
NA | TRBJ2-5 | NA | TRBV5-1 | CASSLGAWASGQETQYF | TGCGCCAGCAGTTTGGGGGCCTGGGCTAGCGGACAAGAGACCCAGTACTTC
TRBD1 | TRBJ1-4 | NA | TRBV18 | CASSSNRQGINEKLFF | TGTGCCAGCTCAAGCAACCGACAGGGGATTAATGAAAAACTGTTTTTT
TRBD1 | TRBJ1-2 | NA | TRBV28 | CASSWGQNYGYTF | TGTGCCAGCAGCTGGGGACAGAACTATGGCTACACCTTC
TRBD1 | TRBJ1-5 | NA | TRBV19 | CASPPSGGNQPQHF | TGTGCCAGTCCTCCTTCAGGGGGAAATCAGCCCCAGCATTTT
NA | TRBJ1-2 | NA | TRBV18 | CASSPTDPSNYGYTF | TGTGCCAGCTCACCTACAGATCCCTCCAACTATGGCTACACCTTC
TRBD1 | TRBJ2-6 | NA | TRBV6-5 | CASSHRGSGANVLTF | TGTGCCAGCAGCCACAGGGGGAGCGGGGCCAACGTCCTGACTTTC
TRBD1 | TRBJ1-4 | NA | TRBV19 | CASSTDRSATNEKLFF | TGTGCCAGTAGTACGGACAGGAGTGCAACTAATGAAAAACTGTTTTTT
NA | TRBJ1-3 | NA | TRBV10-3 | CAISDVSGAGNTIYF | TGTGCCATCAGTGATGTGTCAGGGGCTGGAAACACCATATATTTT
NA | TRBJ2-3 | NA | TRBV5-8 | CASSLEGASTDTQYF | TGTGCCAGCAGCTTGGAAGGGGCAAGCACAGATACGCAGTATTTT
TRBD2 | TRBJ2-3 | NA | TRBV7-9 | CASSPRGLALADTQYF | TGTGCCAGCAGCCCCCGGGGACTAGCTTTAGCAGATACGCAGTATTTT
TRBD1 | TRBJ2-3 | NA | TRBV28 | CASSSPGQGSTDTQYF | TGTGCCAGCAGTTCACCGGGACAGGGTAGCACAGATACGCAGTATTTT
NA | TRBJ2-1 | NA | TRBV5-5 | CASSLGLYNEQFF | TGTGCCAGCAGCTTGGGACTTTACAATGAGCAGTTCTTC
TRBD1 | TRBJ2-3 | NA | TRBV2 | CASSRQGLDTQYF | TGTGCCAGCAGTCGACAGGGTTTAGATACGCAGTATTTT
NA | TRBJ2-3 | NA | TRBV7-8 | CASSLAQGTDTQYF | TGTGCCAGCAGCTTAGCACAGGGCACAGATACGCAGTATTTT
NA | TRBJ1-6 | NA | TRBV2 | CASSGEGNSPLHF | TGTGCCAGTTCAGGGGAGGGGAATTCACCCCTCCACTTT
NA | TRBJ1-4 | NA | TRBV3-1/TRBV3-2 | CASSQGPLGAGEKLFF | TGTGCCAGCAGCCAGGGCCCGTTGGGGGCCGGGGAAAAACTGTTTTTT
TRBD1 | TRBJ2-5 | NA | TRBV3-1/TRBV3-2 | CASSQGQGPGETQYF | TGTGCCAGCAGCCAAGGACAGGGGCCTGGAGAGACCCAGTACTTC
TRBD2 | TRBJ2-3 | few | TRBV15 | CATSRDSGGAADTQYF | TGTGCCACCAGCAGAGATAGCGGGGGGGCGGCAGATACGCAGTATTTT
TRBD1 | TRBJ1-4 | NA | TRBV24-1 | CATRTGTGNEKLFF | TGTGCCACCAGGACCGGGACAGGGAATGAAAAACTGTTTTTT
TRBD1 | TRBJ2-7 | NA | TRBV6-2/TRBV6-3 | CASSPSGQASYEQYF | TGTGCCAGCAGTCCCTCGGGACAGGCCTCCTACGAGCAGTACTTC
NA | TRBJ1-3 | NA | TRBV28 | CASSFPSGLGNTIYF | TGTGCCAGCAGTTTCCCCTCAGGGTTAGGAAACACCATATATTTT
TRBD1 | TRBJ1-5 | NA | TRBV29-1 | CSVAQGARDQPQHF | TGCAGCGTTGCACAGGGGGCGCGGGATCAGCCCCAGCATTTT
NA | TRBJ1-5 | NA | TRBV19 | CASTTGKSNQPQHF | TGTGCCAGTACCACAGGGAAAAGCAATCAGCCCCAGCATTTT
NA | TRBJ1-5 | NA | TRBV7-8 | CASSPPLGQNQPQHF | TGTGCCAGCAGCCCCCCTTTGGGGCAGAATCAGCCCCAGCATTTT
TRBD2 | TRBJ2-7 | few | TRBV7-9 | CASSSPTSGSSYEQYF | TGTGCCAGCAGCTCTCCGACTAGCGGTAGCTCCTACGAGCAGTACTTC
TRBD1 | TRBJ2-7 | once | TRBV15 | CATSRIFGQGEQYF | TGTGCCACCAGCAGAATTTTCGGACAGGGCGAGCAGTACTTC
NA | TRBJ1-3 | NA | TRBV30 | CASSNRDSGNTIYF | TGTGCCTCCTCAAACAGGGATTCCGGAAACACCATATATTTT
TRBD1 | TRBJ1-6 | NA | TRBV6-6 | CASSTGTGHNSPLHF | TGTGCCAGCAGTACCGGGACAGGGCATAATTCACCCCTCCACTTT
NA | TRBJ2-5 | NA | TRBV24-1 | CATEYQETQYF | TGTGCCACCGAGTACCAAGAGACCCAGTACTTC
TRBD2 | TRBJ2-2 | NA | TRBV3-1/TRBV3-2 | CASSQSGRATGELFF | TGTGCCAGCAGCCAGAGCGGGAGGGCCACCGGGGAGCTGTTTTTT
NA | TRBJ1-3 | few | TRBV5-1 | CASSLVAGPSGTGNTIYF | TGCGCCAGCAGCTTGGTGGCTGGCCCAAGCGGCACTGGAAACACCATATATTTT
TRBD1 | TRBJ2-1 | NA | TRBV9 | CASSLRDRAYEQFF | TGTGCCAGCAGCCTCCGGGACAGGGCCTATGAGCAGTTCTTC
NA | TRBJ2-2 | NA | TRBV6-6 | CASTRDTGELFF | TGTGCCAGCACACGAGACACCGGGGAGCTGTTTTTT
TRBD2 | TRBJ2-7 | NA | TRBV7-2 | CASSSGTSGGTYEQYF | TGTGCCAGCAGCTCCGGGACTAGCGGGGGCACCTACGAGCAGTACTTC
NA | TRBJ2-3 | NA | TRBV28 | CASSSTGRTQYF | TGTGCCAGCAGTTCCACAGGGAGAACGCAGTATTTT
NA | TRBJ2-3 | many | TRBV10-1 | CASSEGGGTDTQYF | TGCGCCAGCAGTGAAGGGGGGGGCACAGATACGCAGTATTTT
NA | TRBJ1-6 | few | TRBV20-1 | CSASPTRDSPLHF | TGCAGTGCTAGTCCTACCAGGGATTCACCCCTCCACTTT
NA | TRBJ1-2 | few | TRBV18 | CASSPRDVDGYTF | TGTGCCAGCTCACCCAGGGATGTGGATGGCTACACCTTC
TRBD2 | TRBJ2-2 | NA | TRBV25-1 | CASSEGGANTGELFF | TGTGCCAGCAGTGAAGGGGGGGCGAACACCGGGGAGCTGTTTTTT
NA | TRBJ1-2 | once | TRBV19 | CASSAQGSYGYTF | TGTGCCAGTAGTGCTCAGGGGAGCTATGGCTACACCTTC